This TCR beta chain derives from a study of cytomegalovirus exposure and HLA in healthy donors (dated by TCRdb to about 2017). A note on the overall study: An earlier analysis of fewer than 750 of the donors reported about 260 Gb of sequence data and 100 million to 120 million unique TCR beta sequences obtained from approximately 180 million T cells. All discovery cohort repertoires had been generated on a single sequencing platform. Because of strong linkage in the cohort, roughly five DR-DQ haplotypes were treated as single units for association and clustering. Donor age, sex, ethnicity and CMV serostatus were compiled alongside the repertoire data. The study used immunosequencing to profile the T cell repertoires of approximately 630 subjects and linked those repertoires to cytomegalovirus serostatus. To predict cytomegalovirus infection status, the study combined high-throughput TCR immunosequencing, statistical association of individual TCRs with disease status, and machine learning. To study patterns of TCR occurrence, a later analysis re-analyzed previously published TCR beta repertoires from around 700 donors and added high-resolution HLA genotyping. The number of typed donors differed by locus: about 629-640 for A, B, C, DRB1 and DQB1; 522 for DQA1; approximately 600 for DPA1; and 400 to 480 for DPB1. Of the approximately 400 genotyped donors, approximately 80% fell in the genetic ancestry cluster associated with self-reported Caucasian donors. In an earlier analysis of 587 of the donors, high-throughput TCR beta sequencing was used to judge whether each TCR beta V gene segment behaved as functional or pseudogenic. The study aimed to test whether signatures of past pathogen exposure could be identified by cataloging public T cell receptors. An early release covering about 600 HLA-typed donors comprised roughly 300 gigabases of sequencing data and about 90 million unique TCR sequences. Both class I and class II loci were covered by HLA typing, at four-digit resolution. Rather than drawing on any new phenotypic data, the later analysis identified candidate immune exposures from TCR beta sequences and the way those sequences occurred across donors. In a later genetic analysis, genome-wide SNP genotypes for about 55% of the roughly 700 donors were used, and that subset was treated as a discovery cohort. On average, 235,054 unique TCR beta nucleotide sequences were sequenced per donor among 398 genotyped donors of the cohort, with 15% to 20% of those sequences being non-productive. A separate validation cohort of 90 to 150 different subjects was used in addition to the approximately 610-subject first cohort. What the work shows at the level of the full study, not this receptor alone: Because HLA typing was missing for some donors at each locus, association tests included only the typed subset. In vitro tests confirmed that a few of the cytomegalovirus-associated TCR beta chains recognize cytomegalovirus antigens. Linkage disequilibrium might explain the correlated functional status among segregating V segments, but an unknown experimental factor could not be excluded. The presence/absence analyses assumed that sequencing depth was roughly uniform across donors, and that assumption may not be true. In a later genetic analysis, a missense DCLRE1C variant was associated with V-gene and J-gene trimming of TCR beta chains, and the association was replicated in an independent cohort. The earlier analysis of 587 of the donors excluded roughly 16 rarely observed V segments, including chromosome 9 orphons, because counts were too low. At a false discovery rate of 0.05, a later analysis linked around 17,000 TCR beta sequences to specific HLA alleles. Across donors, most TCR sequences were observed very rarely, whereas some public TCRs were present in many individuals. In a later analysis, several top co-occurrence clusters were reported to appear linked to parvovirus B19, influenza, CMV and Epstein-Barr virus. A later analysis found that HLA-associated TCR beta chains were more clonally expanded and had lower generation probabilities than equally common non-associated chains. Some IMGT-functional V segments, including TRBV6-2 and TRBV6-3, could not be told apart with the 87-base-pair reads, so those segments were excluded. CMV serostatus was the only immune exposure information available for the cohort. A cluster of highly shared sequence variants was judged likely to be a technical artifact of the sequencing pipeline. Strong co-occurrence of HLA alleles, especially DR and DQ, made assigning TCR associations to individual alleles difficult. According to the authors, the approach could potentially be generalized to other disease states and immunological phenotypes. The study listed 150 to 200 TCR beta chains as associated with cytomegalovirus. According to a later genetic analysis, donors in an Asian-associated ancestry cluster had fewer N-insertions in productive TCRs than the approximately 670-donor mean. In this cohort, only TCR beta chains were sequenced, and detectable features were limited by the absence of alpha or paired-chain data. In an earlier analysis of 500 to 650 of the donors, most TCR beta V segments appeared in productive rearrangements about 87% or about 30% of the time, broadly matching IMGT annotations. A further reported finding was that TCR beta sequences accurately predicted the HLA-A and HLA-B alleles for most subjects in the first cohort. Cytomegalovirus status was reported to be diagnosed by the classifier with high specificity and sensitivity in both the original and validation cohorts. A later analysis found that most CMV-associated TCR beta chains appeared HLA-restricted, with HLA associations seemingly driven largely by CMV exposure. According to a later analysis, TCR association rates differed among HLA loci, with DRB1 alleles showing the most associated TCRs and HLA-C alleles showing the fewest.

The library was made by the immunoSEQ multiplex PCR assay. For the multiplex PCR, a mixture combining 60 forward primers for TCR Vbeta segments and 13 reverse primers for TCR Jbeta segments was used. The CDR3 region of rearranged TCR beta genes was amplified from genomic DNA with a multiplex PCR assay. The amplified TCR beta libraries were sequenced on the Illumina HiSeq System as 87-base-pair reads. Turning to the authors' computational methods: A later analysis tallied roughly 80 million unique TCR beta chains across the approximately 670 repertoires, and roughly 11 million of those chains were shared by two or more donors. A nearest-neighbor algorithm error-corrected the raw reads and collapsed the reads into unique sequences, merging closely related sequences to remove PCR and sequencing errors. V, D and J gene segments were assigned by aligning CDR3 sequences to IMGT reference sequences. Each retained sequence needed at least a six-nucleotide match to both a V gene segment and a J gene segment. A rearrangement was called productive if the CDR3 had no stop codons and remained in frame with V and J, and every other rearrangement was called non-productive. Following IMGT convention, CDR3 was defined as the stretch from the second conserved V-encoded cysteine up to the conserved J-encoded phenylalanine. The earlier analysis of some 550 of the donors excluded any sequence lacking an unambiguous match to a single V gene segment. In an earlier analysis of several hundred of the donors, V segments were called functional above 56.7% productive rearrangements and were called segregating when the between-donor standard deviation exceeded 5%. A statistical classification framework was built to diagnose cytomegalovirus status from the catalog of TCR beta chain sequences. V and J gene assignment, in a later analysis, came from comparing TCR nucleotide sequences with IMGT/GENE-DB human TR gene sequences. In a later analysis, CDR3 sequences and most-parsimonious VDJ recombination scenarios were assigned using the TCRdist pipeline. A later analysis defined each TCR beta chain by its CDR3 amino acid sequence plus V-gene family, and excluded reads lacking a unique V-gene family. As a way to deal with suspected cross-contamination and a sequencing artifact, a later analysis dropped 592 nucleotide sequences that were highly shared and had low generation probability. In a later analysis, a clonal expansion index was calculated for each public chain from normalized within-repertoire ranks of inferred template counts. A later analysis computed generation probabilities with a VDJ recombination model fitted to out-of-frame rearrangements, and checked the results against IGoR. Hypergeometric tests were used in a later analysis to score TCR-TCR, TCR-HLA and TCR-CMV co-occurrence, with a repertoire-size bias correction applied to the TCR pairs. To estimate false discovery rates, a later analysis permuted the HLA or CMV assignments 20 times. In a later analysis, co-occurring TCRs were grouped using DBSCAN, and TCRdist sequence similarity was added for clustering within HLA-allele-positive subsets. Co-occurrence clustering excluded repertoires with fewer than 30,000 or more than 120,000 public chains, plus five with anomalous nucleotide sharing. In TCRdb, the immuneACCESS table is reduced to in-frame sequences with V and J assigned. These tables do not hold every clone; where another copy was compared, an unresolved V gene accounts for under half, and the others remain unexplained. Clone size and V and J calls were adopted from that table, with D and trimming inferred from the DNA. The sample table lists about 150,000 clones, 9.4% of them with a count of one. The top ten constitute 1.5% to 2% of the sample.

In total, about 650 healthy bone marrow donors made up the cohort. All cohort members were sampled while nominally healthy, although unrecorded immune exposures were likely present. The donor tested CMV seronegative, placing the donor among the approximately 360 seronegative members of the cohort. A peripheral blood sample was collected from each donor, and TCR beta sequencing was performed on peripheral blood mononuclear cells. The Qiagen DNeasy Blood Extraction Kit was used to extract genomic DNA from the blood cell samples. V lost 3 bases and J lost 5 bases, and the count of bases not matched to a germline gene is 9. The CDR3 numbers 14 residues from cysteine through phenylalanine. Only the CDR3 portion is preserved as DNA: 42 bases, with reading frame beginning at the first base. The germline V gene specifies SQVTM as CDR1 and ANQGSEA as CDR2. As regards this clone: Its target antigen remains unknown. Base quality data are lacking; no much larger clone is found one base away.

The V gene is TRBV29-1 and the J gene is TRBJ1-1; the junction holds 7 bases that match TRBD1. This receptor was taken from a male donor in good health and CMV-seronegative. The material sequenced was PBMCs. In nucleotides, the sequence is TGCAGCGTTGACGACGACAGGGATCGGACTGAAGCTTTCTTT. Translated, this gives CSVDDDRDRTEAFF.